Listed below are T cell receptor beta chains from one sample, sequenced in a study of T-cell memory formation after mild COVID-19. TCRdb reanalysed the 5' RACE reads using MiXCR and keeps one entry per CDR3 protein. This table has hundreds of thousands of distinct CDR3 sequences, about 22% appearing once. The sequencing input was PBMCs or a T cell subset sorted from them (not recorded which). The source is an adult woman who had mild COVID-19 (a few samples of this study predate the infection). Cell type and time point are not known. Both conserved end residues are part of each CDR3. A D gene is named only where the DNA matches it firmly. Clone size appears in some rows only: once, few, many, or a class for an expanded clone.

clone_size,d_call,j_call,v_call,cdr3_nt,cdr3_aa
.,.,TRBJ2-7,TRBV9,TGTGCCAGCGGGGGCCCCTACGAGCAGTACTTC,CASGGPYEQYF
.,TRBD2,TRBJ2-2,TRBV29-1,TGCAGCGTTGCCGGGAGGAGGGCCGGGGAGCTGTTTTTT,CSVAGRRAGELFF
.,TRBD1,TRBJ2-2,TRBV24-1,TGTGCCACCAGTGATTTACAGGGGGGCTCGAACACCGGGGAGCTGTTTTTT,CATSDLQGGSNTGELFF
few,TRBD2,TRBJ2-4,TRBV6-5,TGTGCCAGCAGTTACCGGCGGGAGGGGAACATTCAGTACTTC,CASSYRREGNIQYF
.,TRBD1,TRBJ2-7,TRBV5-1,TGCGCCAGCAGCTCACCGGGACAGGATCTGGACCTACGGGAGCAGTACTTC,CASSSPGQDLDLREQYF
few,TRBD2,TRBJ2-7,TRBV6-5,TGTGCCAGCAGTAGCCAGGGACTAGGAAAGCAGTACTTC,CASSSQGLGKQYF
.,TRBD1,TRBJ1-1,TRBV6-5,TGTGCCAGCAGTTACCTACCGGGGGACAGGGGCCGCACTGAAGCTTTCTTT,CASSYLPGDRGRTEAFF
.,TRBD2,TRBJ2-7,TRBV5-1,TGCGCCAGCAGCTTGAGGGGACTAGGCTCCTACGAGCAGTACTTC,CASSLRGLGSYEQYF
few,.,TRBJ2-5,TRBV18,TGTGCCAGCTCACCACCGGTGGAGGAGACCCAGTACTTC,CASSPPVEETQYF
few,TRBD2,TRBJ2-5,TRBV29-1,TGCAGCGCCCGACGACTAGCGGGCTCAGAGACCCAGTACTTC,CSARRLAGSETQYF
many,TRBD2,TRBJ2-7,TRBV5-4,TGTGCCAGCAGCCCCGGTAGCGGGGGGGTCTACGAGCAGTACTTC,CASSPGSGGVYEQYF
few,.,TRBJ2-2,TRBV7-9,TGTGCCAGCAGCTTAGCAGGAGATCCGAACACCGGGGAGCTGTTTTTT,CASSLAGDPNTGELFF
.,.,TRBJ1-2,TRBV4-2,TGTGCCAGCAGCCAACTTAGGGTTTCTGGCTACACCTTC,CASSQLRVSGYTF
.,.,TRBJ1-5,TRBV6-1,TGTGCCAGCAGTGGGGATAGCAATCAGCCCCAGCATTTT,CASSGDSNQPQHF
few,TRBD2,TRBJ2-5,TRBV5-6,TGTGCCAGCAGCCACCAGTTAAGCGGGGGGCTTGCGACCCAGTACTTC,CASSHQLSGGLATQYF
few,TRBD1,TRBJ2-3,TRBV12-3/TRBV12-4,TGTGCCAGCGGGACAGCCACAGATACGCAGTATTTT,CASGTATDTQYF
.,.,TRBJ1-1,TRBV5-1,TGCGCCAGCAGCTTCAGGACGGAGCCGAACACTGAAGCTTTCTTT,CASSFRTEPNTEAFF
few,TRBD2,TRBJ2-5,TRBV7-2,TGTGCCAGCAGCCGGACTAGCATGGAGACCCAGTACTTC,CASSRTSMETQYF
.,.,TRBJ2-6,TRBV9,TGTGCCAGCAAGCGGGCCAACTCTGGGGCCAACGTCCTGACTTTC,CASKRANSGANVLTF
.,TRBD2,TRBJ2-1,TRBV7-6,TGTGCCAGCAGCTTGGGGACTAGCCCTTCCTACAATGAGCAGTTCTTC,CASSLGTSPSYNEQFF
few,.,TRBJ1-2,TRBV4-1,TGCGCCAGCAGCCAGGCGGTTGGGAGGGCCGCAACCCATGGCTACACCTTC,CASSQAVGRAATHGYTF
few,.,TRBJ2-5,TRBV7-6,TGTGCCAGCAGCCCCCGGGCTAAAGAGACCCAGTACTTC,CASSPRAKETQYF
.,.,TRBJ1-1,TRBV7-2,TGTGCCAGCAGCTTAGGACGGACAGACCTCGAAGCTTTCTTT,CASSLGRTDLEAFF
few,.,TRBJ1-6,TRBV7-9,TGTGCCAGCAGCTTAGCATGGGTGTCCTATAATTCACCCCTCCACTTT,CASSLAWVSYNSPLHF
few,.,TRBJ2-1,TRBV13,TGTGCCAGCAGCTTAGGGACAGCTCTCTACAATGAGCAGTTCTTC,CASSLGTALYNEQFF
.,.,TRBJ1-2,TRBV9,TGTGCCAGCAGCCCCGACCCCGTCTCCTATGGCTACACCTTC,CASSPDPVSYGYTF
few,TRBD1,TRBJ1-2,TRBV7-2,TGTGCCAGCAGCCCGAGAGCGGGACAGGCGATAGGAGGCTACACCTTC,CASSPRAGQAIGGYTF
.,TRBD1,TRBJ2-2,TRBV7-9,TGTGCCAGCAGCTCTCCACCTGACAGGGGGCGTTTCACCGGGGAGCTGTTTTTT,CASSSPPDRGRFTGELFF
many,TRBD1,TRBJ2-7,TRBV20-1,TGCAGTGCTAGTAAGTCAGGGGGCAACTACGAGCAGTACTTC,CSASKSGGNYEQYF
.,.,TRBJ1-5,TRBV7-2,TGTGCCAGCAGCCCGAGAGGCTTTCAGCCCCAGCATTTT,CASSPRGFQPQHF
many,.,TRBJ2-4,TRBV12-1,TGTGCCAGCAGTCCAACCGGGGGGGCCGACAAAAACATTCAGTACTTC,CASSPTGGADKNIQYF
.,.,TRBJ1-5,TRBV6-5,TGTGCCAGCAGTTACTCGCTGGGCAATCAGCCCCAGCATTTT,CASSYSLGNQPQHF
.,TRBD1,TRBJ2-3,TRBV24-1,TGTGCCACCAGTGAGACCGGGACAGGGACCCGCACAGATACGCAGTATTTT,CATSETGTGTRTDTQYF
.,TRBD1,TRBJ2-1,TRBV15,TGTGCCACCAGCCGACCTCCCCTGACAGGGGGCAATGAGCAGTTCTTC,CATSRPPLTGGNEQFF
few,.,TRBJ2-2,TRBV7-9,TGTGCCTCCCCGGGGCAGGTTCGGACCGGGGAGCTGTTTTTT,CASPGQVRTGELFF
many,.,TRBJ2-1,TRBV5-1,TGCGCCAGCAGCTTGGATCTTACGCCCCAAGCGTACAATGAGCAGTTCTTC,CASSLDLTPQAYNEQFF
.,TRBD2,TRBJ2-3,TRBV20-1,TGCAGGGCCCTCCAAGTTCCCGGGACTAGCGGGAGGGCGGATACGCAGTATTTT,CRALQVPGTSGRADTQYF
few,TRBD2,TRBJ2-3,TRBV7-8,TGTGCCAGCAGCTTTCTAGCGGGGGGGAGGGATACGCAGTATTTT,CASSFLAGGRDTQYF
.,.,TRBJ2-3,TRBV5-1,TGCGCCAGCAGCTTAGCAGAACCCACAGATACGCAGTATTTT,CASSLAEPTDTQYF
few,.,TRBJ2-7,TRBV7-8,TGTGCCAGCAGCGCCCCCCCCTACGAGCAGTACTTC,CASSAPPYEQYF
.,TRBD1,TRBJ1-2,TRBV29-1,TGCAGCGTTGTCATACCGGCCAGGGGGCACTCTGGCTACACCTTC,CSVVIPARGHSGYTF
.,.,TRBJ1-1,TRBV5-1,TGCGCCAGCAGCAGTTTCCGGGGGACTGAAGCTTTCTTT,CASSSFRGTEAFF
.,.,TRBJ2-7,TRBV6-5,TGTGCCAGCAGTTCCTTTATCGGCTCCTACGAGCAGTACTTC,CASSSFIGSYEQYF
few,TRBD2,TRBJ2-1,TRBV15,TGTGCCACCAGCACGGGGGCTAGCGGGAGATGGGATGAGCAGTTCTTC,CATSTGASGRWDEQFF
few,.,TRBJ2-1,TRBV20-1,TGCAGTGCTAGAGATCGAGGTAGGCAGGCCATCGGTGAGCAGTTCTTC,CSARDRGRQAIGEQFF
few,TRBD1,TRBJ2-2,TRBV25-1,TGTGCCAGCAGTGAATCCTGGACAGGCGCGAACACCGGGGAGCTGTTTTTT,CASSESWTGANTGELFF
few,.,TRBJ1-6,TRBV7-3,TGTGCCAGCAGCCGTGTTGGGGCCCTAAATTCACCCCTCCACTTT,CASSRVGALNSPLHF
.,.,TRBJ2-7,TRBV6-6,TGTGCCAGCTCCCAGCCGGGATCCTTGATGGCGCAGTACTTC,CASSQPGSLMAQYF
few,.,TRBJ2-1,TRBV7-9,TGTGCCAGCAGCTTAGATTCTTCGGGACATAGAACTGTGAATGAGCAGTTCTTC,CASSLDSSGHRTVNEQFF
.,.,TRBJ2-2,TRBV27,TGTGCCAGCAGTTCCTACCCGGGAGAAGCGTTGGCCGGGGAGCTGTTTTTT,CASSSYPGEALAGELFF
.,TRBD2,TRBJ2-5,TRBV5-1,TGCGCCAGCAGCTGGAGCGGGAGTCCACAAGAGACCCAGTACTTC,CASSWSGSPQETQYF
.,.,TRBJ2-5,TRBV11-2,TGTGCCAGCAGCTTAAGACTAGATCAAGAGACCCAGTACTTC,CASSLRLDQETQYF
many,.,TRBJ1-1,TRBV5-4,TGTGCCAGCAGCTTGGCCAGGGCGAACACTGAAGCTTTCTTT,CASSLARANTEAFF
few,TRBD1,TRBJ1-6,TRBV18,TGTGCCAGCTCACCCATCTCCGGGACAGCTAATAATTCACCCCTCCACTTT,CASSPISGTANNSPLHF
.,.,TRBJ2-5,TRBV20-1,TGCAGTGTTTTCTCCGGGACCCAGCAAGAGACCCAGTACTTC,CSVFSGTQQETQYF
few,TRBD1,TRBJ2-3,TRBV9,TGTGCCAGCAGCCTTCCCCCGACAGGGCATACGCAGTATTTT,CASSLPPTGHTQYF
.,.,TRBJ1-2,TRBV15,TGTGCCACCAGCAGCTACAGCCTGAACTATGGCTACACCTTC,CATSSYSLNYGYTF
.,.,TRBJ1-5,TRBV6-1,TGTGCCAGCAGTTCCACTCTCTCGAGGGATACCCAGCATTTT,CASSSTLSRDTQHF